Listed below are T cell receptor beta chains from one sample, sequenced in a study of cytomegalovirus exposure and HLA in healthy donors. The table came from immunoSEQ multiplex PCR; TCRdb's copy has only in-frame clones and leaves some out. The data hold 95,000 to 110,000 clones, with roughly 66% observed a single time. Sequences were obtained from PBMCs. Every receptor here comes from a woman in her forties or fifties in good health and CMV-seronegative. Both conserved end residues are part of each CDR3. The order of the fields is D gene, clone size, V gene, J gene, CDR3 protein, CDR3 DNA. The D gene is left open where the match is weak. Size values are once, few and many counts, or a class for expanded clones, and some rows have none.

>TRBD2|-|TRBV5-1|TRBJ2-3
CASSLQRGSTDTQYF
TGCGCCAGCAGCCTGCAGCGGGGAAGCACAGATACGCAGTATTTT
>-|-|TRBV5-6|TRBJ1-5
CASSQARDNQPQHF
TGTGCCAGCAGCCAGGCGCGGGATAATCAGCCCCAGCATTTT
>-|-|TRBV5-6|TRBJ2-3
CASSSQQSTQYF
TGTGCCAGCAGCTCCCAACAGTCTACGCAGTATTTT
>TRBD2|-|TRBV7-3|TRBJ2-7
CASSSGLASGEQYF
TGTGCCAGCAGCTCGGGACTAGCAAGCGGCGAGCAGTACTTC
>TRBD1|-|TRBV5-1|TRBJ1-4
CASSSDGQEVNEKLFF
TGCGCCAGCAGCTCAGACGGACAGGAGGTGAATGAAAAACTGTTTTTT
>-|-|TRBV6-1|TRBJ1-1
CASSRDLMNTEAFF
TGTGCCAGCAGCAGAGACTTGATGAACACTGAAGCTTTCTTT
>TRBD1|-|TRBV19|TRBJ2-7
CASTYSTGGVYEQYF
TGTGCCAGTACTTACTCGACAGGGGGGGTGTACGAGCAGTACTTC
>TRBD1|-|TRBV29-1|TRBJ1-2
CSVEEGQGVRGYPF
TGCAGCGTTGAAGAGGGACAGGGGGTCAGAGGCTACCCCTTC
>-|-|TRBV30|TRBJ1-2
CAWSVKGPYGYTF
TGTGCCTGGAGTGTAAAGGGGCCCTATGGCTACACCTTC
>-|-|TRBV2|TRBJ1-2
CASSEAYYGYTF
TGTGCCAGCAGTGAAGCGTATTATGGCTACACCTTC
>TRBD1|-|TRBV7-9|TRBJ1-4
CASSLGQGGKLFF
TGTGCCAGCAGCCTCGGACAGGGTGGAAAACTGTTTTTT
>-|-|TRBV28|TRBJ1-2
CASSDTGRWGYTF
TGTGCCAGCAGCGACACAGGGCGCTGGGGCTACACCTTC
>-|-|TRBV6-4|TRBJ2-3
CASSVQGGTDTQYF
TGTGCCAGCAGTGTACAGGGGGGGACAGATACGCAGTATTTT
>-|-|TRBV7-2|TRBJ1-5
CASSLETANQPQHF
TGTGCCAGCAGCTTAGAGACAGCTAATCAGCCCCAGCATTTT
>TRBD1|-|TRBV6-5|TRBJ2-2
CASSPGQFTGELFF
TGTGCCAGCAGTCCGGGACAGTTCACCGGGGAGCTGTTTTTT
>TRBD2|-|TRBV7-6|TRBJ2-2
CASTVGGGRASGELFF
TGTGCCAGCACCGTCGGGGGCGGGAGGGCCTCCGGGGAGCTGTTTTTT
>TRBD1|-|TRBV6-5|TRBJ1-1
CASSYSMDRVAFF
TGTGCCAGCAGTTACTCGATGGACAGGGTAGCTTTCTTT
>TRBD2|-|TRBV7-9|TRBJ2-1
CASSFSGSWNEQFF
TGTGCCAGCAGCTTTAGCGGGAGTTGGAATGAGCAGTTCTTC
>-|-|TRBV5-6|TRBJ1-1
CASSRGGGTEAFF
TGTGCCAGCAGCCGGGGGGGTGGCACTGAAGCTTTCTTT
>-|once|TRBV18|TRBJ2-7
CASSPTQGYEQYF
TGTGCCAGCTCACCAACTCAGGGGTACGAGCAGTACTTC
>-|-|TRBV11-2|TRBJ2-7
CASSLPNLGLQYVDEQYF
TGTGCCAGCAGCTTACCAAATCTTGGACTTCAATATGTCGACGAGCAGTACTTC
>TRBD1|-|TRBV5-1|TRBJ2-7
CASSLVGQGLYEQYF
TGCGCCAGCAGCTTGGTGGGACAGGGGCTCTACGAGCAGTACTTC
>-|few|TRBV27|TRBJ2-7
CATSEEATSYEQYF
TGTGCCACCTCCGAGGAGGCAACCTCCTACGAGCAGTACTTC
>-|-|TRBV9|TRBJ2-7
CASSVGTARDGIEQYF
TGTGCCAGCAGCGTAGGTACAGCACGGGATGGAATCGAGCAGTACTTC
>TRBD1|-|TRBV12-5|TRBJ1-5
CASGFWGQSQPQHF
TGTGCTAGTGGTTTTTGGGGACAGAGTCAGCCCCAGCATTTT
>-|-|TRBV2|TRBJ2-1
CASTRERLEQFF
TGTGCCAGCACACGGGAGCGGCTTGAGCAGTTCTTC
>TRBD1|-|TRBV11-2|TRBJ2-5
CASSLTRQGETQYF
TGTGCCAGCAGCTTAACCCGACAGGGGGAGACCCAGTACTTC
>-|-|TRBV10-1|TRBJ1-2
CASSDLGGFGYTF
TGCGCCAGCAGTGATCTTGGAGGTTTTGGCTACACCTTC
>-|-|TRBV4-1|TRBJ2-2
CASSQVASGELFF
TGCGCCAGCAGCCAAGTAGCCTCGGGGGAGCTGTTTTTT
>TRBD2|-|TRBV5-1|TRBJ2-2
CASSPLAGGANTGELFF
TGCGCCAGCAGCCCATTAGCGGGAGGGGCGAACACCGGGGAGCTGTTTTTT
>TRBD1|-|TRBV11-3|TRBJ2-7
CASSFRWGQPEQYF
TGTGCCAGCAGCTTTCGATGGGGACAGCCCGAGCAGTACTTC